This T cell receptor beta chain was documented in a study of control samples from healthy donors and cancer patients. Data came from immunoSEQ multiplex PCR; TCRdb stores just in-frame clones and leaves some out. There are under 200,000 clones in the sample; approximately 94% occur only once, and approximately 8% lies in the top ten. This receptor was obtained from a woman aged 40 to 50 in good health. Sequencing used blood.

CDR3 in amino acids: CASSQGQGNFANQPQHF. The CDR3 nucleotides read TGTGCCAGCAGTCAGGGACAGGGCAATTTCGCCAATCAGCCCCAGCATTTT. V is TRBV2 and J is TRBJ1-5, with 9 positions matching TRBD1. Germline CDR1 reads SNHLY; CDR2 reads FYNNEI. The CDR3 length is 17 residues. After removal of 5 bases from V and 3 bases from J, the junction contained 11 bases not matched to a gene. Full variable domain (remainder filled in from reference TRBV2 and TRBJ1-5): EPEVTQTPSHQVTQMGQEVILRCVPISNHLYFYWYRQILGQKVEFLVSFYNNEISEKSEIFDDQFSVERPDGSNFTLKIRSTKLEDSAMYFCASSQGQGNFANQPQHFGDGTRLSIL.